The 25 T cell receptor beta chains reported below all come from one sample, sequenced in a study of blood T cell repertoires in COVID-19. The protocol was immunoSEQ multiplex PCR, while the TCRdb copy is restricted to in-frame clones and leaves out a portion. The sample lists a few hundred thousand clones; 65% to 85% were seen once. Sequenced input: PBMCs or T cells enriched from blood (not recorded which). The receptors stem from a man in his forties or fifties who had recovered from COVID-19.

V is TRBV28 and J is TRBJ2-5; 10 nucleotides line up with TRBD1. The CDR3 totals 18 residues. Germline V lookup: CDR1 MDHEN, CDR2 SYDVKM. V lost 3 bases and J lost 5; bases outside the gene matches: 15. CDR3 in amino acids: CASSFSRLRQGARETQYF. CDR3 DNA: TGTGCCAGCAGTTTTTCTAGGCTACGACAGGGGGCGCGCGAGACCCAGTACTTC.

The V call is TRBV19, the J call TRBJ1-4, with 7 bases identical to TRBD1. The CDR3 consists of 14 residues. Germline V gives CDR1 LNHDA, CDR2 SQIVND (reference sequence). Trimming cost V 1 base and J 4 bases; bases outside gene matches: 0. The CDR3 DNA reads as TGTGCCAGTAGTATAGGGGACAGTAATGAAAAACTGTTTTTT. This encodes CASSIGDSNEKLFF.

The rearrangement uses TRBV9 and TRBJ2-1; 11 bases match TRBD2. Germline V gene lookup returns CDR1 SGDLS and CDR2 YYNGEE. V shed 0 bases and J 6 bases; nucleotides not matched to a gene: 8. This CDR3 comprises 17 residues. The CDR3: CASSVGLAGGNSNEQFF. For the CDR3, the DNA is TGTGCCAGCAGCGTAGGATTAGCGGGGGGGAATTCCAATGAGCAGTTCTTC.

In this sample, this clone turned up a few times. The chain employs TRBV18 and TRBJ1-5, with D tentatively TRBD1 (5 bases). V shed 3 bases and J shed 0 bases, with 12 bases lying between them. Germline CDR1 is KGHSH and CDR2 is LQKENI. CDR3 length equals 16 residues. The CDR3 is CASSPGQGNSNQPQHF. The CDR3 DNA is TGTGCCAGCTCACCGGGGCAGGGCAATAGCAATCAGCCCCAGCATTTT.

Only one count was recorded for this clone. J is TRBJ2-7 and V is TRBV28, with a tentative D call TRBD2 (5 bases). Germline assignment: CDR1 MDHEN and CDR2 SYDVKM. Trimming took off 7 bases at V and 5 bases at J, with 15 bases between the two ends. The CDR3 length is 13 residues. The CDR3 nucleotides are TGTGCCAGCACCCCCGGAGGAGGAGACGAGCAGTACTTC. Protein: CASTPGGGDEQYF.

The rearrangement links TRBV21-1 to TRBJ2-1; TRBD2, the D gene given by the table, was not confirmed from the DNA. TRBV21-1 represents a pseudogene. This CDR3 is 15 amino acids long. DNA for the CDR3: TGTGCCAGCAGCAAAGGGGGGACTAAAAGGGGTGAGCAGTTCTTC. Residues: CASSKGGTKRGEQFF.

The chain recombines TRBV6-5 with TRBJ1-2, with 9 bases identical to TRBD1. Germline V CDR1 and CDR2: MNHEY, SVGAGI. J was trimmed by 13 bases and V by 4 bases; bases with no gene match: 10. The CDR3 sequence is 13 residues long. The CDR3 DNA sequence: TGTGCCAGCAGTTTTTTCCTAAGACAGGGGGTCACCTTC. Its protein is CASSFFLRQGVTF.

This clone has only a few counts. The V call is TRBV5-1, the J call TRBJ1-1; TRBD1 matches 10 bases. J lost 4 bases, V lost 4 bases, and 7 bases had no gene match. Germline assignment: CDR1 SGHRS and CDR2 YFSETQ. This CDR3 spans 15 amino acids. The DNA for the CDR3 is TGCGCCAGCAGCACGGGACAGGGGAAGTCCACTGAAGCTTTCTTT. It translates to CASSTGQGKSTEAFF.

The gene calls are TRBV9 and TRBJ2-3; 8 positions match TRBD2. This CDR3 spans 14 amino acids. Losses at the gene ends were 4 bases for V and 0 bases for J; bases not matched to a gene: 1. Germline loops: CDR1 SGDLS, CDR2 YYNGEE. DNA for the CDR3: TGTGCCAGCAGCCAGCGGGAGAGCACAGATACGCAGTATTTT. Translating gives CASSQRESTDTQYF. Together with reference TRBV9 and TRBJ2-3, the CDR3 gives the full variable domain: DSGVTQTPKHLITATGQRVTLRCSPRSGDLSVYWYQQSLDQGLQFLIQYYNGEERAKGNILERFSAQQFPDLHSELNLSSLELGDSALYFCASSQRESTDTQYFGPGTRLTVL.

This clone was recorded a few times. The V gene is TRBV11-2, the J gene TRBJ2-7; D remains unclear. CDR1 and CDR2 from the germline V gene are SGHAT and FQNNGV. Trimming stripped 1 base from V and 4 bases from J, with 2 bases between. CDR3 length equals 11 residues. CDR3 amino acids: CASSLAYEQYF. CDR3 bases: TGTGCCAGCAGCTTAGCGTACGAGCAGTACTTC.

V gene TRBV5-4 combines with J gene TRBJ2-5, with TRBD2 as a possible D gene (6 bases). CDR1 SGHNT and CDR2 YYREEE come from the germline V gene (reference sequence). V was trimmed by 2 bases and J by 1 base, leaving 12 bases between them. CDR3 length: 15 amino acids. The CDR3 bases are TGTGCCAGCAGCTTTGATGCGGGGTCCCAAGAGACCCAGTACTTC. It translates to CASSFDAGSQETQYF.

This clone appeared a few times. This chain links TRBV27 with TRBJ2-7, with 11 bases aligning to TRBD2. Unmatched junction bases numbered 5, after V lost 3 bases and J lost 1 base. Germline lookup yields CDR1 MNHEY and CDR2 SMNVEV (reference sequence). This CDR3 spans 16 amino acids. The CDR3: CASSFSLAGGSYEQYF. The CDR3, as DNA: TGTGCCAGCAGTTTCAGCCTAGCGGGGGGTTCCTACGAGCAGTACTTC.

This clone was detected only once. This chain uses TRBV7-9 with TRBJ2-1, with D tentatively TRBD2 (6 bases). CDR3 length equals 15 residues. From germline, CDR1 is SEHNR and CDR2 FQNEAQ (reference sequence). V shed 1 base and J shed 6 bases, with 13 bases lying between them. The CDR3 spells CASSLGAGELNEQFF. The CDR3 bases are TGTGCCAGCAGCTTAGGAGCGGGCGAACTCAATGAGCAGTTCTTC.

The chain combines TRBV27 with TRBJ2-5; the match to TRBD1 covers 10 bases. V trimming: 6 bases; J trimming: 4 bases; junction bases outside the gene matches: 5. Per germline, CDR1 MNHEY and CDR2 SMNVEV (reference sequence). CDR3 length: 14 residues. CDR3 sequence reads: CASRGQGRGETQYF. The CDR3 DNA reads TGTGCCAGCAGGGGACAGGGGAGGGGAGAGACCCAGTACTTC.

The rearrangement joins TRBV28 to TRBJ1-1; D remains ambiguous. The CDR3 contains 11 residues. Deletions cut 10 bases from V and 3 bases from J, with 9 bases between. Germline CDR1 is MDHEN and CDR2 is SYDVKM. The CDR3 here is CATDRDTEAFF. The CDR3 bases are TGTGCCACCGACCGGGACACTGAAGCTTTCTTT.

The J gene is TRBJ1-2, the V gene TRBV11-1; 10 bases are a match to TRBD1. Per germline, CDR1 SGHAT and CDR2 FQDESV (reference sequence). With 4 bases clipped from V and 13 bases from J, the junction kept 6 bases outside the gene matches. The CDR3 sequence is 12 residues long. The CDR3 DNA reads TGTGCCAGCAGCTCGGGACAGGGGAGTGGCACCTTC. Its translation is CASSSGQGSGTF.

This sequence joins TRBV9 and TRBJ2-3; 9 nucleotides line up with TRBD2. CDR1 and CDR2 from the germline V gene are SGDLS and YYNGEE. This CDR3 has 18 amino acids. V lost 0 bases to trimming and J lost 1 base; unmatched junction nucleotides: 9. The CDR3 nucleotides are TGTGCCAGCAGCGTAGGGGCGGGAGGGGGAATCGGCACAGATACGCAGTATTTT. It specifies CASSVGAGGGIGTDTQYF.

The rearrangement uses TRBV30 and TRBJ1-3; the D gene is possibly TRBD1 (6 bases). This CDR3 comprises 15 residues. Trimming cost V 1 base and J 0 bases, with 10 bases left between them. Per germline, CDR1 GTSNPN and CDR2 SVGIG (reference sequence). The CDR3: CAWSADSYSGNTIYF. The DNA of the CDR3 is TGTGCCTGGAGTGCGGACAGTTACTCTGGAAACACCATATATTTT.

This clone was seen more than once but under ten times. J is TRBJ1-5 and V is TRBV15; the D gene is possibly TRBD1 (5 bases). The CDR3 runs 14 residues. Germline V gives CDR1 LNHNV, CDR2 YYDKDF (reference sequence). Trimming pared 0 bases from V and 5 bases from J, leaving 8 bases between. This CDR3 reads CATSRDPGDQPQHF. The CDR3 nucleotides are TGTGCCACCAGCAGAGATCCGGGGGATCAGCCCCAGCATTTT.

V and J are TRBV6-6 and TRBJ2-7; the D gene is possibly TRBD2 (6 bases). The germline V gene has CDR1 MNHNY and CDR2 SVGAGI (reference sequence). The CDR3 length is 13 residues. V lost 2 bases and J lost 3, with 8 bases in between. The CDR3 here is CASSYGGIYEQYF. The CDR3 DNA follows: TGTGCCAGCAGTTACGGGGGGATCTACGAGCAGTACTTC.

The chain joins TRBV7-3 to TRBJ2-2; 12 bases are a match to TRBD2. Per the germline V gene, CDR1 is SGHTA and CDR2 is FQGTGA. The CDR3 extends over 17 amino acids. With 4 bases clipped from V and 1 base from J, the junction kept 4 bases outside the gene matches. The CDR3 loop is CASSYLAGGMNTGELFF. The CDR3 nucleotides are TGTGCCAGCAGCTATCTAGCGGGAGGGATGAACACCGGGGAGCTGTTTTTT.

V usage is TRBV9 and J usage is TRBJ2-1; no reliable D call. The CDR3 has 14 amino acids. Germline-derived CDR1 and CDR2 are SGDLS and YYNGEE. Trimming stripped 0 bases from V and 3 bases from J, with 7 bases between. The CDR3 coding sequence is TGTGCCAGCAGCGTAGCTACAGTCTACAATGAGCAGTTCTTC. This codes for CASSVATVYNEQFF.

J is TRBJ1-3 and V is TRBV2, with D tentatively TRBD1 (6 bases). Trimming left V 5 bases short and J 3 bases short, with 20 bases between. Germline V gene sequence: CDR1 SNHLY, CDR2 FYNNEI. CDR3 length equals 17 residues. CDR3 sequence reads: CASSSRDNRVGGNTIYF. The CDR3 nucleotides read TGTGCCAGCAGTAGCCGGGACAATAGAGTCGGTGGAAACACCATATATTTT.

The CDR3, as DNA: TGTGCCAGCAGCCGGGGGGAGGGCCTGGGAGAGACCCAGTACTTC. It encodes CASSRGEGLGETQYF. The chain has TRBV7-2 and TRBJ2-5; 7 positions agree with TRBD2. Germline assignment: CDR1 SGHTA and CDR2 FQGNSA. J gave up 4 bases and V 5 bases, and 10 bases lay outside the gene matches. The CDR3 is 15 residues long.

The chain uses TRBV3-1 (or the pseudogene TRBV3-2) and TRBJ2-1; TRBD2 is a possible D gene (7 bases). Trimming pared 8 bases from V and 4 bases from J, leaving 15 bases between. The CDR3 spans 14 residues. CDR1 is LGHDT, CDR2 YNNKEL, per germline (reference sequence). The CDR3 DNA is TGTGCCAGCCAGGGAGGGGGGACTTACAATGAGCAGTTCTTC. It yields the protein CASQGGGTYNEQFF.